This paragraph covers one T cell receptor beta chain sequence. Between the trimmed V and J ends, which lost 3 bases and 3 bases, there was a span of 15 bases. Germline lookup yields CDR1 SGHTS and CDR2 YDEGEE. CDR3 length equals 16 residues. This sample is drawn from a study of blood T cell repertoires in COVID-19. Assay used: immunoSEQ multiplex PCR; TCRdb lists only in-frame clones, some missing. The sample has 150,000 or so clones, approximately 80% seen once. Recovered status applied to Cohort 3 donors who had two consecutive negative PCRs. It also applied to those with clearance or with symptom resolution.

This receptor was taken from a man between 40 and 49 years old who had recovered from COVID-19. The V call is TRBV5-8, the J call TRBJ2-2; no reliable D call. Input material: PBMCs or T cells enriched from blood (not recorded which). The CDR3 DNA reads TGTGCCAGCAGCTGGAGTGGTAGCACGCACACCGGGGAGCTGTTTTTT. This sequence encodes CASSWSGSTHTGELFF.